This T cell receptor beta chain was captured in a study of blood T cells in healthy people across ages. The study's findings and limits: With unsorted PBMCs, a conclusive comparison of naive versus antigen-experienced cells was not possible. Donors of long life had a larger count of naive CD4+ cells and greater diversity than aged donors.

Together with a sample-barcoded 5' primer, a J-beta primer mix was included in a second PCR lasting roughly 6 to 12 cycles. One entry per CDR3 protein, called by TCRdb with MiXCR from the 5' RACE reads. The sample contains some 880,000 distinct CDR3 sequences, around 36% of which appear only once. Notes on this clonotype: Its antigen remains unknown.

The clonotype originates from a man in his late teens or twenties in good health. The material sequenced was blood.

CDR3: CASSGKTQASTDTQYF. The CDR3 DNA is TGTGCCAGCAGTGGGAAGACGCAGGCGAGCACAGATACGCAGTATTTT. V gene TRBV2 combines with J gene TRBJ2-3; D ambiguous. In germline, CDR1 is SNHLY, CDR2 FYNNEI. The CDR3 extends over 16 amino acids. Trimming stripped 4 bases from V and 0 bases from J, with 14 bases between.